This T cell receptor (beta chain) derives from a study of T cells in Graves' hyperthyroidism and ophthalmopathy. CDR1 and CDR2 from the germline V gene are MGHRA and YSYEKL. Trimming stripped 2 bases from V and 7 bases from J, with 11 bases between. The CDR3 spans 14 residues. Study results and caveats: A model built on 13 V-J features separated ophthalmopathy from stable hyperthyroidism. Ophthalmopathy was identified by the model a median approximately six months ahead of onset.

The hyperthyroidism patients had all been newly diagnosed, and their disease duration was under 2 months. Their ages ranged from 18 to 65 years. The sample holds a few counts of this clonotype. Its specificity is not known. There were TCR beta CDR3 regions amplified from RNA transcripts. The TCR CDR3 first-round RT-PCR relied on the HTBI primer set. One entry per CDR3 protein results from TCRdb running MiXCR on the multiplex PCR reads. Of 650,000 to 700,000 distinct CDR3 sequences listed, around 15% are singletons. Input material: blood. V and J are TRBV4-1 and TRBJ2-2; TRBD1 is a possible D gene (6 bases). The sequence was obtained from a man aged 50-60 years with Graves' hyperthyroidism. CDR3 residues: CASSQSQGGGELFF. The CDR3 nucleotides read TGCGCCAGCAGCCAATCACAGGGCGGCGGGGAGCTGTTTTTT.